A selection of T cell receptor beta chains follows, all from one sample in a study of cytomegalovirus exposure and HLA in healthy donors. The table came from immunoSEQ multiplex PCR; TCRdb's copy has only in-frame clones and leaves some out. This sample has tens of thousands of clones; roughly 80% occur once, and the top ten carry around 6.5%. Sequenced material: PBMCs. All receptors come from a woman in her fifties or sixties in good health and CMV-seropositive. Each CDR3 is given with its conserved first and last residue. D genes are given only for firm matches. Clone sizes are given selectively: once, few, many, or a class where the clone is expanded.

J gene: TRBJ2-7; V gene: TRBV5-1; clone size: -; D gene: TRBD2; CDR3 DNA: TGCGCCAGCAGCCCAAGCGGGGTGACTAGCCGTAGCTCCTACGAGCAGTACTTC; CDR3 protein: CASSPSGVTSRSSYEQYF
J gene: TRBJ1-4; V gene: TRBV30; clone size: -; D gene: TRBD1; CDR3 DNA: TGTGCCTGGGACAGGGGCATCAATGAAAAACTGTTTTTT; CDR3 protein: CAWDRGINEKLFF
J gene: TRBJ1-1; V gene: TRBV6-1; clone size: few; D gene: -; CDR3 DNA: TGTGCCAGCAGTGAGCGAGGGGAGGACACTGAAGCTTTCTTT; CDR3 protein: CASSERGEDTEAFF
J gene: TRBJ2-7; V gene: TRBV27; clone size: -; D gene: -; CDR3 DNA: TGTGCCAGCAGTTTATCAGGTCTCAGGACCTACGAGCAGTACTTC; CDR3 protein: CASSLSGLRTYEQYF
J gene: TRBJ2-7; V gene: TRBV6-1; clone size: once; D gene: TRBD2; CDR3 DNA: TGTGCCAGCAGTGAAGGGACTAGGAGCCTCTACGAGCAGTACTTC; CDR3 protein: CASSEGTRSLYEQYF
J gene: TRBJ2-7; V gene: TRBV2; clone size: -; D gene: -; CDR3 DNA: TGTGCCAGCAGGCCGGCAGGCCGGACCTACGAGCAGTACTTC; CDR3 protein: CASRPAGRTYEQYF
J gene: TRBJ2-7; V gene: TRBV29-1; clone size: -; D gene: TRBD2; CDR3 DNA: TGCAGCGTTGCCCCGGGACTAGAGGGTTACGAGCAGTACTTC; CDR3 protein: CSVAPGLEGYEQYF
J gene: TRBJ2-7; V gene: TRBV11-3; clone size: few; D gene: -; CDR3 DNA: TGTGCCAGCAGCTTACCACAGACGTGGGTCAACGAGCAGTACTTC; CDR3 protein: CASSLPQTWVNEQYF
J gene: TRBJ2-7; V gene: TRBV4-1; clone size: -; D gene: TRBD2; CDR3 DNA: TGCGCCAGCAGCCAAGTAACGGGAGGGCCGTACGAGCAGTACTTC; CDR3 protein: CASSQVTGGPYEQYF
J gene: TRBJ2-7; V gene: TRBV10-3; clone size: -; D gene: TRBD2; CDR3 DNA: TGTGCCATCAGTGAGAGCGGGATTGCCTACGAGCAGTACTTC; CDR3 protein: CAISESGIAYEQYF
J gene: TRBJ1-5; V gene: TRBV15; clone size: few; D gene: -; CDR3 DNA: TGTGCCACCAGCAGAGCCAGGGCTGTCGGTAGCAATCAGCCCCAGCATTTT; CDR3 protein: CATSRARAVGSNQPQHF
J gene: TRBJ1-2; V gene: TRBV14; clone size: -; D gene: TRBD1; CDR3 DNA: TGTGCCAGCAGCCAAATTTCGGGACAGAATTATGGCTACACCTTC; CDR3 protein: CASSQISGQNYGYTF
J gene: TRBJ2-3; V gene: TRBV10-3; clone size: few; D gene: TRBD2; CDR3 DNA: TGTGCCCCCTTAGCGGGCGAAATCACTCGGGTACGGACAGATACGCAGTATTTT; CDR3 protein: CAPLAGEITRVRTDTQYF
J gene: TRBJ1-5; V gene: TRBV29-1; clone size: -; D gene: -; CDR3 DNA: TGCAGCGTTGTTCAGAATAGCAATCAGCCCCAGCATTTT; CDR3 protein: CSVVQNSNQPQHF
J gene: TRBJ1-1; V gene: TRBV6-5; clone size: -; D gene: -; CDR3 DNA: TGTGCCAGCAGTTACGGACAGAACACTGAAGCTTTCTTT; CDR3 protein: CASSYGQNTEAFF
J gene: TRBJ1-1; V gene: TRBV15; clone size: -; D gene: -; CDR3 DNA: TGTGCCACCAGCAGAGACACGGACAGTACAGCTTTCTTT; CDR3 protein: CATSRDTDSTAFF
J gene: TRBJ2-7; V gene: TRBV19; clone size: -; D gene: -; CDR3 DNA: TGTGCCAGTAGTATCCCTGGGGCAGGGAGGTACGAGCAGTACTTC; CDR3 protein: CASSIPGAGRYEQYF
J gene: TRBJ2-3; V gene: TRBV7-2; clone size: -; D gene: -; CDR3 DNA: TGTGCCAGCAGCTTTGGGACTAGCACAGATACGCAGTATTTT; CDR3 protein: CASSFGTSTDTQYF
J gene: TRBJ2-5; V gene: TRBV2; clone size: few; D gene: -; CDR3 DNA: TGTGCCAGCATTAAATACTTGTACCAAGAGACCCAGTACTTC; CDR3 protein: CASIKYLYQETQYF
J gene: TRBJ1-4; V gene: TRBV5-4; clone size: few; D gene: -; CDR3 DNA: TGTGCCAGCAGCTTGGGAGGGTACACTGAAAAACTGTTTTTT; CDR3 protein: CASSLGGYTEKLFF
J gene: TRBJ2-3; V gene: TRBV6-1; clone size: few; D gene: TRBD2; CDR3 DNA: TGTGCCAGCAGTGTACTAGCGGGAGAAGTAGATACGCAGTATTTT; CDR3 protein: CASSVLAGEVDTQYF
J gene: TRBJ2-7; V gene: TRBV12-5; clone size: -; D gene: TRBD1; CDR3 DNA: TGTGCTAGTGGGGCGATGGGGGGACAGGGGCTTATGCCGGGTGGCGAGCAGTACTTC; CDR3 protein: CASGAMGGQGLMPGGEQYF
J gene: TRBJ2-7; V gene: TRBV10-2; clone size: -; D gene: -; CDR3 DNA: TGCGCCAGCAGTGAGTCAGGGGTGCAGTACTTC; CDR3 protein: CASSESGVQYF
J gene: TRBJ2-2; V gene: TRBV7-9; clone size: once; D gene: -; CDR3 DNA: TGTGCCAGCAGACCCGGAGGAGGGGCCGGGGAGCTGTTTTTT; CDR3 protein: CASRPGGGAGELFF
J gene: TRBJ1-6; V gene: TRBV2; clone size: few; D gene: -; CDR3 DNA: TGTGCCAGCAGTGAAGCCACGCGGAATAGGGGGAATTCACCCCTCCACTTT; CDR3 protein: CASSEATRNRGNSPLHF
J gene: TRBJ2-1; V gene: TRBV5-1; clone size: -; D gene: TRBD2; CDR3 DNA: TGCGCCAGCAGCTTGACTAGCGGGACTTACAATGAGCAGTTCTTC; CDR3 protein: CASSLTSGTYNEQFF
J gene: TRBJ1-2; V gene: TRBV23-1; clone size: -; D gene: -; CDR3 DNA: TGCGCCAGCAGTCAATCGGGTCGGGGGGGCCAAGGCTACACCTTC; CDR3 protein: CASSQSGRGGQGYTF
J gene: TRBJ2-1; V gene: TRBV28; clone size: -; D gene: TRBD1; CDR3 DNA: TGTGCCAGCAGTTCAGGGGACAGCTCCTACAATGAGCAGTTCTTC; CDR3 protein: CASSSGDSSYNEQFF
J gene: TRBJ2-1; V gene: TRBV5-6; clone size: -; D gene: TRBD2; CDR3 DNA: TGTGCCAGCAGCTCACTAGCGGGACCCTACAATGAGCAGTTCTTC; CDR3 protein: CASSSLAGPYNEQFF
J gene: TRBJ2-3; V gene: TRBV9; clone size: -; D gene: -; CDR3 DNA: TGTGCCAGCAGGGGATCGGGGGATACGCAGTATTTT; CDR3 protein: CASRGSGDTQYF
J gene: TRBJ2-2; V gene: TRBV5-1; clone size: -; D gene: TRBD1; CDR3 DNA: TGCGCCAGCAGCTTGGCTCGGGGGACAGGGGCCGGGGAGCTGTTTTTT; CDR3 protein: CASSLARGTGAGELFF
J gene: TRBJ1-3; V gene: TRBV30; clone size: -; D gene: TRBD1; CDR3 DNA: TGTGCCTGGATGGTGTACAGGGGGCAAGGAAACACCATATATTTT; CDR3 protein: CAWMVYRGQGNTIYF
J gene: TRBJ2-7; V gene: TRBV10-1; clone size: -; D gene: -; CDR3 DNA: TGCGCCAGCAGTGAGGGGCCGCGCGACGAGCAGTACTTC; CDR3 protein: CASSEGPRDEQYF
J gene: TRBJ1-1; V gene: TRBV15; clone size: -; D gene: -; CDR3 DNA: TGTGCCACCAGCAGAGATGGCAGGGTACAAGCTTTCTTT; CDR3 protein: CATSRDGRVQAFF
J gene: TRBJ2-1; V gene: TRBV30; clone size: few; D gene: -; CDR3 DNA: TGTGCCTGGAGTGTACGGAACGCGGGATGGAGTTACGATGAGCAGTTCTTC; CDR3 protein: CAWSVRNAGWSYDEQFF
J gene: TRBJ1-5; V gene: TRBV6-1; clone size: -; D gene: TRBD1; CDR3 DNA: TGTGCCAGCAGTGAGGGACAGGGTGGTCAGCCCCAGCATTTT; CDR3 protein: CASSEGQGGQPQHF
J gene: TRBJ1-2; V gene: TRBV7-9; clone size: -; D gene: -; CDR3 DNA: TGTGCCAGCAGCTTCCCCGGGAGGGGTTATGGCTACACCTTC; CDR3 protein: CASSFPGRGYGYTF
J gene: TRBJ2-1; V gene: TRBV30; clone size: -; D gene: -; CDR3 DNA: TGTGCCTGGAGTAGGGAGTCCTACAATGAGCAGTTCTTC; CDR3 protein: CAWSRESYNEQFF
J gene: TRBJ2-7; V gene: TRBV6-5; clone size: -; D gene: TRBD2; CDR3 DNA: TGTGCCAGCAGTCCCGGACTAGCTGAAACATACGAGCAGTACTTC; CDR3 protein: CASSPGLAETYEQYF
J gene: TRBJ2-7; V gene: TRBV6-1; clone size: -; D gene: TRBD2; CDR3 DNA: TGTGCCAGCATGGTCGGGGGAGGGAGCTACGAGCAGTACTTC; CDR3 protein: CASMVGGGSYEQYF
J gene: TRBJ2-1; V gene: TRBV29-1; clone size: -; D gene: -; CDR3 DNA: TGCAGCGTTGAAACCTTCCTTGGACTGGGGTACAGTGAGCAGTTCTTC; CDR3 protein: CSVETFLGLGYSEQFF
J gene: TRBJ1-1; V gene: TRBV4-2; clone size: medium-sized; D gene: -; CDR3 DNA: TGTGCCAGCAGCCACGATACAGGGTTCACTGAAGCTTTCTTT; CDR3 protein: CASSHDTGFTEAFF
J gene: TRBJ2-7; V gene: TRBV5-6; clone size: -; D gene: -; CDR3 DNA: TGTGCCAGCCACAGTACCTACGAGCAGTACTTC; CDR3 protein: CASHSTYEQYF
J gene: TRBJ1-5; V gene: TRBV6-6; clone size: few; D gene: TRBD1; CDR3 DNA: TGTGCCAGCAGTTCCGGGACAGGGGAGGCTCAGCCCCAGCATTTT; CDR3 protein: CASSSGTGEAQPQHF
J gene: TRBJ1-5; V gene: TRBV4-1; clone size: -; D gene: -; CDR3 DNA: TGCGCCAGCAGCTACGACAGGTTCAATCAGCCCCAGCATTTT; CDR3 protein: CASSYDRFNQPQHF